These 18 T cell receptor beta chains originate from one sample sequenced in a study of shared clonotypes between healthy human individuals. Some clones are missing from TCRdb's copy, which holds only in-frame ones; the method was immunoSEQ multiplex PCR. The table records about 590,000 clones, about 95% of them present only once. The naive CD8 population came from CD45RO-negative cells selected for CCR7, without terminally differentiated effector memory CD45RA+ cells. Specimen: naive CD8+ T cells sorted from blood. All receptors derive from a woman in her 30s in good health.

The chain is built from TRBV27 and TRBJ2-2; TRBD1 matches at 8 bases. V was pared by 6 bases and J by 10 bases, with 4 bases of the junction left unmatched. Germline CDR1 reads MNHEY; CDR2 reads SMNVEV (reference sequence). The CDR3 contains 12 residues. The CDR3 reads CASSTGGKELFF. The CDR3 nucleotides are TGTGCCAGCAGCACAGGGGGGAAGGAGCTGTTTTTT.

The rearrangement uses TRBV4-1 and TRBJ1-2; D is undetermined. The germline gives CDR1 MGHRA, CDR2 YSYEKL. The CDR3 is 15 residues long. Trimming stripped 4 bases from V and 0 bases from J, with 12 bases between. CDR3 sequence: CASSPPSGANYGYTF. CDR3 coding DNA: TGCGCCAGCAGCCCCCCTAGCGGAGCTAACTATGGCTACACCTTC.

The genes are TRBV5-6 and TRBJ2-1; D is undetermined. The CDR3 length is 15 residues. Germline CDR1 is SGHDT and CDR2 is YYEEEE. Trimming removed 1 base from V and 6 bases from J, with 14 bases in between. DNA of the CDR3: TGTGCCAGCAGCTTGTGGACCCTGTCGAGCAATGAGCAGTTCTTC. Amino acid sequence: CASSLWTLSSNEQFF.

The chain uses TRBV4-2 and TRBJ2-7; 7 bases map to TRBD2. The V and J ends lost 1 base and 4 bases, in that order; junction bases with no gene match: 4. Germline CDR1 LGHNA, CDR2 YNFKEQ. This CDR3 is built from 14 residues. The CDR3 sequence is CASSQGHGGYEQYF. In DNA, the CDR3 is TGTGCCAGCAGCCAAGGGCACGGGGGGTACGAGCAGTACTTC.

CDR3 residues: CASSQVGGQNTGELFF. CDR3 coding DNA: TGCGCCAGCAGCCAAGTTGGTGGGCAGAACACCGGGGAGCTGTTTTTT. The chain links TRBV4-1 to TRBJ2-2; no firm D call. The V gene lost 1 base and the J gene lost 1 base, with 10 bases spanning the gap. The CDR3 runs 16 residues. Germline assignment: CDR1 MGHRA and CDR2 YSYEKL.

This chain joins TRBV4-1 and TRBJ1-4; 9 bases match TRBD1. After removal of 1 base from V and 5 bases from J, the junction contained 11 bases not matched to a gene. The CDR3 runs to 18 residues. CDR1 and CDR2 from the germline V gene are MGHRA and YSYEKL. CDR3 sequence reads: CASSQVSSVGTGNEKLFF. The DNA for the CDR3 is TGCGCCAGCAGCCAAGTCTCCTCCGTGGGGACAGGGAATGAAAAACTGTTTTTT.

The gene calls are TRBV6-5 and TRBJ2-1; D is unclear. The CDR3 length is 15 residues. Germline assignment: CDR1 MNHEY and CDR2 SVGAGI. V lost 0 bases and J 2 bases, leaving 8 bases between the germline ends. The CDR3 region has the DNA TGTGCCAGCAGTTACTCAGGTCAAACCTACAATGAGCAGTTCTTC. Translation gives CASSYSGQTYNEQFF.

In nucleotides, the CDR3 is TGTGCCAGCAGCTCCCTAGCGGACAGGAACAATGAGCAGTTCTTC. This gives the protein CASSSLADRNNEQFF. V usage is TRBV7-9 and J usage is TRBJ2-1; D tentatively reads TRBD1 or TRBD2 (7 bases each). The ends were cut back, 4 bases at V and 5 bases at J, with 15 bases in the middle. Germline V gives CDR1 SEHNR, CDR2 FQNEAQ (reference sequence). The CDR3 totals 15 residues.

V and J are TRBV18 and TRBJ2-1, with TRBD2 identical over 8 bases. Unmatched junction bases numbered 3, after V lost 5 bases and J lost 6 bases. This CDR3 contains 13 residues. Germline-derived CDR1 and CDR2 are KGHSH and LQKENI. CDR3 in amino acids: CASSTSGSNEQFF. The CDR3 DNA is TGTGCCAGCTCAACTAGCGGCAGCAATGAGCAGTTCTTC.

The chain uses TRBV4-1 and TRBJ2-7; 11 bases map to TRBD2. Germline V gene sequence: CDR1 MGHRA, CDR2 YSYEKL. The CDR3 runs 17 residues. V was clipped by 3 bases and J by 4 bases; unmatched bases: 11. The CDR3 loop reads CASSQSPVASGRYEQYF. The CDR3 DNA reads as TGCGCCAGCAGCCAGTCCCCGGTAGCTAGCGGGAGGTACGAGCAGTACTTC.

This chain connects TRBV5-4 to TRBJ1-1, with TRBD1 matching 9 bases. The trim removed 4 bases at V and 4 bases at J, leaving 8 bases unmatched. The CDR3 extends over 15 amino acids. Germline V gene lookup returns CDR1 SGHNT and CDR2 YYREEE (reference sequence). CDR3 bases: TGTGCCAGCAGCCTGGACAGGGGATTGGCCACTGAAGCTTTCTTT. It specifies CASSLDRGLATEAFF.

The CDR3 bases are TGCGCCAGCAGCTTGGCGTCTAGCGGGAGTCATGAGCAGTTCTTC. Amino acids: CASSLASSGSHEQFF. The chain combines TRBV5-1 with TRBJ2-1; 10 bases line up with TRBD2. Germline CDR1 and CDR2: SGHRS and YFSETQ. The J segment lost 8 bases and the V segment lost 0 bases, leaving 5 bases of the junction unmatched. The CDR3 runs to 15 residues.

The CDR3 loop reads CASSLGGPTEAFF. The CDR3 DNA sequence: TGTGCCAGCAGCTTGGGGGGGCCCACTGAAGCTTTCTTT. The chain carries TRBV5-4 and TRBJ1-1, with a weak D call TRBD1 (6 bases). Trimming shortened V by 0 bases and J by 4 bases, and 7 bases separated the two germline ends. CDR1 is SGHNT, CDR2 YYREEE, per germline (reference sequence). The CDR3 is 13 residues long. Supplemented by reference TRBV5-4 and TRBJ1-1, the full variable domain reads ETGVTQSPTHLIKTRGQQVTLRCSSQSGHNTVSWYQQALGQGPQFIFQYYREEENGRGNFPPRFSGLQFPNYSSELNVNALELDDSALYLCASSLGGPTEAFFGQGTRLTVV.

This chain joins TRBV7-6 and TRBJ2-2; no definite D call. Germline CDR1 SGHVS, CDR2 FNYEAQ. The CDR3 runs 13 residues. With 1 base removed from V and 4 bases from J, the gap between germline ends came to 4 bases. CDR3 nucleotide sequence: TGTGCCAGCAGCTTAGATTCCACCGGGGAGCTGTTTTTT. This codes for CASSLDSTGELFF.

This chain links TRBV9 with TRBJ2-7; the D gene is possibly TRBD2 (6 bases). The CDR3 runs to 12 residues. V was cut by 0 bases and J by 12 bases, with 13 bases left in between. Per the germline V gene, CDR1 is SGDLS and CDR2 is YYNGEE. The CDR3 loop is CASSVGTGDPYF. As DNA, the CDR3 is TGTGCCAGCAGCGTAGGTACGGGGGATCCGTACTTC.

The V and J genes are TRBV4-1 and TRBJ2-7, with 9 bases matching TRBD1. CDR1 and CDR2 from the germline V gene are MGHRA and YSYEKL. This CDR3 region has 14 residues. After removal of 1 base from V and 5 bases from J, the junction contained 3 bases not matched to a gene. The CDR3 coding sequence is TGCGCCAGCAGCCAAGGAGGGACAGGGAACGAGCAGTACTTC. It yields the protein CASSQGGTGNEQYF.

The CDR3 coding sequence is TGTGCCAGCAGTTTGTATCCGAGCTATGGCTACACCTTC. Amino acids: CASSLYPSYGYTF. This chain links TRBV27 with TRBJ1-2; D remains ambiguous. The CDR3 runs 13 residues. The germline V gene encodes CDR1 MNHEY and CDR2 SMNVEV (reference sequence). The germline V and J ends were trimmed by 3 bases and 4 bases, with 9 bases remaining between them.

V usage is TRBV27 and J usage is TRBJ2-1; D might be TRBD2 (5 bases). The CDR3 contains 17 residues. Trimming removed 10 bases at V and 3 bases at J, with 25 bases between. Looked up from germline, CDR1 is MNHEY and CDR2 is SMNVEV (reference sequence). CDR3 in DNA: TGTGCCACACGATCCCCTCCCAGTGTAAGCGGCTACAATGAGCAGTTCTTC. Protein product: CATRSPPSVSGYNEQFF.